This is a list of T cell receptor beta chains from one sample in a study of regulatory T cells in long-lasting Graves disease. Each CDR3 protein is one row after TCRdb ran MiXCR on the multiplex PCR reads. The table includes under 400,000 distinct CDR3 sequences, about a sixth detected once. The sample also formed part of further work on T cells in Graves' hyperthyroidism and ophthalmopathy.

The specimen was peripheral blood mononuclear cells (PBMCs), collected at new diagnosis, from a patient treated with antithyroid drugs. These receptors originate from a man aged 40-55 years with Graves disease. The conserved cysteine and the conserved F or W are not part of the CDR3 here. Fields, in order: J gene, clone size, V gene, CDR3 protein. Size tells how often a clone was seen (once, few, many) or the class of an expanded clone, and some rows leave it out.

J gene: TRBJ1-1
clone size: many
V gene: TRBV5-1
CDR3 protein: ASRQQGGLTEAF

J gene: TRBJ2-7
clone size: many
V gene: TRBV6-1
CDR3 protein: ASRNAGTGVYEQY

J gene: TRBJ2-3
clone size: .
V gene: TRBV7-8
CDR3 protein: ASSSYRDTDTQY

J gene: TRBJ1-2
clone size: .
V gene: TRBV20-1
CDR3 protein: SARITYGYT

J gene: TRBJ2-7
clone size: many
V gene: TRBV7-6
CDR3 protein: ASSLASAGASYEQY

J gene: TRBJ1-2
clone size: many
V gene: TRBV18
CDR3 protein: ASSLQENYGYT

J gene: TRBJ1-6
clone size: many
V gene: TRBV9
CDR3 protein: ASSVEGRNSPLH

J gene: TRBJ1-1
clone size: many
V gene: TRBV20-1
CDR3 protein: SARTGLGTEAF

J gene: TRBJ2-7
clone size: .
V gene: TRBV7-6
CDR3 protein: ASSSGLAGATTTYEQY

J gene: TRBJ2-1
clone size: .
V gene: TRBV27
CDR3 protein: ASSTIFRGTQF

J gene: TRBJ2-2
clone size: many
V gene: TRBV30
CDR3 protein: AWNFGGAGELF

J gene: TRBJ2-1
clone size: many
V gene: TRBV7-9
CDR3 protein: ASSQNYPGTRGYNEQF

J gene: TRBJ2-1
clone size: many
V gene: TRBV5-1
CDR3 protein: ASSLMPGAYNEQF

J gene: TRBJ2-5
clone size: .
V gene: TRBV5-1
CDR3 protein: ASSLRYRGSPTQETQY

J gene: TRBJ2-1
clone size: many
V gene: TRBV27
CDR3 protein: ASSRTSGGDVLEQF

J gene: TRBJ1-1
clone size: many
V gene: TRBV11-1
CDR3 protein: ASSFAGAVTEAF

J gene: TRBJ2-1
clone size: many
V gene: TRBV7-3
CDR3 protein: ASSHRHLGEQF

J gene: TRBJ2-7
clone size: many
V gene: TRBV6-5
CDR3 protein: ASSYSRRLTEQY

J gene: TRBJ1-2
clone size: .
V gene: TRBV10-3
CDR3 protein: AISDRLSTGSGYGYT

J gene: TRBJ1-2
clone size: many
V gene: TRBV3-1
CDR3 protein: ASSRDDRLGYT

J gene: TRBJ2-1
clone size: many
V gene: TRBV5-5
CDR3 protein: ASREGTVGIPPL

J gene: TRBJ1-5
clone size: once
V gene: TRBV5-6
CDR3 protein: ASSPRDSNQPQH

J gene: TRBJ2-1
clone size: .
V gene: TRBV7-3
CDR3 protein: ASSFGTSGGRNEQF